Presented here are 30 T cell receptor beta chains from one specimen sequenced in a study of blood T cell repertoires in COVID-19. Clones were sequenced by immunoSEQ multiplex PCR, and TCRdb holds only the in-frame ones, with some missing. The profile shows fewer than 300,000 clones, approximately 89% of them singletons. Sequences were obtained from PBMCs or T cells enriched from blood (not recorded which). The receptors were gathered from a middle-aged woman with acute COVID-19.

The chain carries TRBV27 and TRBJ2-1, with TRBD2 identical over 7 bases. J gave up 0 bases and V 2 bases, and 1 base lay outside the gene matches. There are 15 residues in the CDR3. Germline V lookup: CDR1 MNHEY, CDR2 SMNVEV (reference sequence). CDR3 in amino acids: CASSLAGVSYNEQFF. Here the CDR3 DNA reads TGTGCCAGCAGTTTAGCGGGGGTCTCCTACAATGAGCAGTTCTTC.

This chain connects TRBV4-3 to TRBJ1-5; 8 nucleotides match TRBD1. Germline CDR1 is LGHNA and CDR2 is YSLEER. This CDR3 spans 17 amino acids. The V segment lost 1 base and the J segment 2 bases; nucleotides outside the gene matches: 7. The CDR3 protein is CASSQGPGQGGNQPQHF. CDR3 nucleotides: TGCGCCAGCAGCCAAGGCCCAGGACAGGGTGGCAATCAGCCCCAGCATTTT.

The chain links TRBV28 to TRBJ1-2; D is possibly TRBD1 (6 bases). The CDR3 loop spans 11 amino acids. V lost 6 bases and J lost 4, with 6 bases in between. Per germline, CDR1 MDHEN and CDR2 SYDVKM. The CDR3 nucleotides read TGTGCCAGCAGGACAGGCTATGGCTACACCTTC. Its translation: CASRTGYGYTF.

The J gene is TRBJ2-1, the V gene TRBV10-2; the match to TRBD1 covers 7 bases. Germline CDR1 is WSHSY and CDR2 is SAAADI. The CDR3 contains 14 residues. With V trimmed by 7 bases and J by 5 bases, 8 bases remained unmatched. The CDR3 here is CASMGQFINNEQFF. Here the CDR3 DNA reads TGCGCCAGCATGGGACAGTTCATAAACAATGAGCAGTTCTTC.

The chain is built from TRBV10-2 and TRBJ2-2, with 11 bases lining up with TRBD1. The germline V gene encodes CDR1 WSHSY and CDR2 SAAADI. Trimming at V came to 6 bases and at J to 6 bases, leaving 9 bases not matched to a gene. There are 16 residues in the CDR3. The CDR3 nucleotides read TGCGCCAGCAGAAGAGCAGGACAGGGGGCGTCCGGGGAGCTGTTTTTT. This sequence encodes CASRRAGQGASGELFF.

The CDR3 is CASSSGTGSSGNTIYF. The DNA of the CDR3 is TGTGCCAGCAGTTCCGGGACAGGGTCCTCTGGAAACACCATATATTTT. The chain combines TRBV5-4 with TRBJ1-3, with 9 bases that match TRBD1. The CDR3 is made up of 16 amino acids. Germline CDR1 SGHNT, CDR2 YYREEE (reference sequence). Trimming at V came to 5 bases and at J to 0 bases, leaving 6 bases not matched to a gene.

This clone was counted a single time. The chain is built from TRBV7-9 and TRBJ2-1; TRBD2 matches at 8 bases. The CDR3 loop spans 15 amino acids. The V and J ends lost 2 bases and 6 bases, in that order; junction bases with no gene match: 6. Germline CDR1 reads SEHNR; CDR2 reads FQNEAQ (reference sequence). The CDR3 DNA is TGTGCCAGCAGCTTATTACCGGGACTAGGCAATGAGCAGTTCTTC. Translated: CASSLLPGLGNEQFF.

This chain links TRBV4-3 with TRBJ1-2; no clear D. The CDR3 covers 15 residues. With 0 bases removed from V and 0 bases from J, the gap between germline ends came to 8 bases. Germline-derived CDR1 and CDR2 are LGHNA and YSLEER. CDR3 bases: TGCGCCAGCAGCCAAGATTTGTTCGCTAACTATGGCTACACCTTC. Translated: CASSQDLFANYGYTF.

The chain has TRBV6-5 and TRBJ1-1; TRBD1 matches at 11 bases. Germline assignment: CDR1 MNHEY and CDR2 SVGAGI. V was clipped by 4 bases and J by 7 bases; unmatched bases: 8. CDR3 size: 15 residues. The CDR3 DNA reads TGTGCCAGCAGTTTTCGGACAGGGGGCGGCGATGAAGCTTTCTTT. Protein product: CASSFRTGGGDEAFF.

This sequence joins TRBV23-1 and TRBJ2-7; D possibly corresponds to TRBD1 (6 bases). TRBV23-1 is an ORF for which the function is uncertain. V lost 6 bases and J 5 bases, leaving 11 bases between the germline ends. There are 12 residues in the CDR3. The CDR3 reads CASRSGDHEQYV. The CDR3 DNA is TGCGCCAGCAGGTCAGGGGATCACGAGCAGTACGTC.

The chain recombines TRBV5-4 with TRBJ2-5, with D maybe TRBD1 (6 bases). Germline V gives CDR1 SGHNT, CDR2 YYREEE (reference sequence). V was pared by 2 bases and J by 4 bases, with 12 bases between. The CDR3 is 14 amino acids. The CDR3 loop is CASSFSQGIETQYF. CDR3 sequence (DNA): TGTGCCAGCAGCTTTTCACAGGGAATAGAGACCCAGTACTTC.

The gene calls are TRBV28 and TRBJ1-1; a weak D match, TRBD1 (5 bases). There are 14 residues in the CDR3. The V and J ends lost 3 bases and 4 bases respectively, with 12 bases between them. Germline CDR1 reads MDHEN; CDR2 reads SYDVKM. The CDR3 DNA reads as TGTGCCAGCAGTTTCCCTGGCGGGGCCACTGAAGCTTTCTTT. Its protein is CASSFPGGATEAFF.

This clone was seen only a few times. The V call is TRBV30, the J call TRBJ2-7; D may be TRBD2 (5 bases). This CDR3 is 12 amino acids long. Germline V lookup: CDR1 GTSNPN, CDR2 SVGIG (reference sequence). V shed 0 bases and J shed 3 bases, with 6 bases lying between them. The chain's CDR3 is CAWSVRVYEQYF. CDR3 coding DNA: TGTGCCTGGAGTGTGCGGGTCTACGAGCAGTACTTC.

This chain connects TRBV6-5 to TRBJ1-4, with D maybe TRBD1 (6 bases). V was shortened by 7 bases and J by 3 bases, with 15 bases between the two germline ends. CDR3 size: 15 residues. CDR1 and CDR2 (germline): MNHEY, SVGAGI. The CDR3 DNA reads TGTGCCAGCATGCCGACGGACAGTCCTAATGAAAAACTGTTTTTT. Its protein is CASMPTDSPNEKLFF.

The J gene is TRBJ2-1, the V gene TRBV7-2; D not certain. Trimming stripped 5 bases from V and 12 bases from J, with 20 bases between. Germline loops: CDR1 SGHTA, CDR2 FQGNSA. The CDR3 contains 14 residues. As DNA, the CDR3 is TGTGCCAGCAGCAAAAGTGGTAGCCTCCTCGCGCAGTTCTTC. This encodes CASSKSGSLLAQFF.

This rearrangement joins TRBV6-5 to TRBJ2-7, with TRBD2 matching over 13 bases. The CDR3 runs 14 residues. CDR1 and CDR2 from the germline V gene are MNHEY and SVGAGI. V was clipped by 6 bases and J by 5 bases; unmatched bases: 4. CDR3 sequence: CASRVGLAGDEQYF. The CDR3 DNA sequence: TGTGCCAGCAGAGTCGGACTAGCGGGAGACGAGCAGTACTTC.

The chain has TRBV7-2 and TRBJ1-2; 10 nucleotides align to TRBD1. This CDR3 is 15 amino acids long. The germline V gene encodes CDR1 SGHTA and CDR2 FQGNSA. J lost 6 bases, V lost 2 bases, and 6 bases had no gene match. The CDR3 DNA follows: TGTGCCAGCAGCTTATTTATGGACAGGGGGGATGGCTACACCTTC. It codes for CASSLFMDRGDGYTF.

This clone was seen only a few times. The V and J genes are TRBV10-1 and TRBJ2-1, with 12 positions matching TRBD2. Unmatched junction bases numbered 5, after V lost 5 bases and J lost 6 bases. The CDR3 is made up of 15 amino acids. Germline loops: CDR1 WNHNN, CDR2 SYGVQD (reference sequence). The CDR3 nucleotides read TGCGCCAGCAGTCGACTAGCGGGAGCTCTCAATGAGCAGTTCTTC. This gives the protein CASSRLAGALNEQFF.

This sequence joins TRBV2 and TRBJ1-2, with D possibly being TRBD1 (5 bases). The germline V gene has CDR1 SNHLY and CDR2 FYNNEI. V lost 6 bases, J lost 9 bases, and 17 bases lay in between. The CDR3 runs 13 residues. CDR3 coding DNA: TGTGCCAGCAGGGCTGACAGTACTCGTCGCTACACCTTC. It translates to CASRADSTRRYTF.

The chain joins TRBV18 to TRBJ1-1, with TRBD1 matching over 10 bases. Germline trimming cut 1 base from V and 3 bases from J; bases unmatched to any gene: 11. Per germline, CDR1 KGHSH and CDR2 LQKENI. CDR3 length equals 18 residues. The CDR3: CASSPRWTGGNKDTEAFF. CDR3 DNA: TGTGCCAGCTCACCACGTTGGACAGGGGGAAATAAGGACACTGAAGCTTTCTTT.

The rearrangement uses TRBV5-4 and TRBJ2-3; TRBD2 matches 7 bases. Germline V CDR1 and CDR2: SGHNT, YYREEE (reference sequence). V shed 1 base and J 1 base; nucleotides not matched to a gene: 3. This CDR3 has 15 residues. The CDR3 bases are TGTGCCAGCAGCTTGCCGGGAGGTCGCACAGATACGCAGTATTTT. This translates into CASSLPGGRTDTQYF.

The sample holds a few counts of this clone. The CDR3 nucleotides are TGTGCCACCAGTTCCAGGGAGGTGCAAGAGACCCAGTACTTC. Translated: CATSSREVQETQYF. This chain joins TRBV24-1 and TRBJ2-5; D possibly corresponds to TRBD2 (6 bases). This CDR3 is built from 14 residues. Per germline, CDR1 KGHDR and CDR2 SFDVKD. The germline V and J ends were trimmed by 6 bases and 2 bases, with 12 bases remaining between them.

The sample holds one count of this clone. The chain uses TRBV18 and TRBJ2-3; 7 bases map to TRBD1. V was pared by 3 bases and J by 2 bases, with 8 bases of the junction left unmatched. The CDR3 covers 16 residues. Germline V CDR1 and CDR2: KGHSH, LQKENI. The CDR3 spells CASSPLVGTDTDTQYF. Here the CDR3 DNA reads TGTGCCAGCTCACCCCTTGTCGGGACAGACACAGATACGCAGTATTTT.

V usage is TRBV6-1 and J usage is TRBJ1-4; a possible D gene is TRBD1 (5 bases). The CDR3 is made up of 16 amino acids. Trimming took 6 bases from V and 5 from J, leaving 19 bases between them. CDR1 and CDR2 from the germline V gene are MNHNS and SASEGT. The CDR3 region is CASREQIGVPNEKLFF. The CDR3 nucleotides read TGTGCCAGCAGGGAACAGATAGGGGTTCCGAATGAAAAACTGTTTTTT.

CDR3 sequence reads: CSVVGRNTEAFF. In DNA form, the CDR3 reads TGCAGCGTTGTTGGGAGAAACACTGAAGCTTTCTTT. The rearrangement joins TRBV29-1 to TRBJ1-1; no clear D. Germline V gene lookup returns CDR1 SQVTM and CDR2 ANQGSEA. The germline V and J ends were trimmed by 4 bases and 2 bases, with 8 bases remaining between them. This CDR3 is 12 amino acids long.

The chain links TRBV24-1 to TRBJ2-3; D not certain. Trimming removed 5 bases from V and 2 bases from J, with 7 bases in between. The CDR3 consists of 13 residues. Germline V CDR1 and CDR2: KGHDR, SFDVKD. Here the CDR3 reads CATSVPNTDTQYF. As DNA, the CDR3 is TGTGCCACCAGTGTGCCTAACACAGATACGCAGTATTTT.

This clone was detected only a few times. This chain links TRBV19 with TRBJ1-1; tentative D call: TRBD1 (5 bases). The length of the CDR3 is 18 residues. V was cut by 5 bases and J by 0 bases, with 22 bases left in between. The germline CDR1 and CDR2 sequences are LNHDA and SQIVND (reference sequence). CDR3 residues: CASSRSPGTGGMNTEAFF. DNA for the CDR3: TGTGCCAGTAGTCGTTCTCCCGGGACGGGAGGAATGAACACTGAAGCTTTCTTT.

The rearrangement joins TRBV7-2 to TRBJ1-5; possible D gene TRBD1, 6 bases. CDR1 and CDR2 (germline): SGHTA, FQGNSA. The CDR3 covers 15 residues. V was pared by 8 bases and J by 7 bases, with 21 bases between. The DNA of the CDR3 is TGTGCCAGCTCAGCGGGGGGCAGGGGTGTACAGCCCCAGCATTTT. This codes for CASSAGGRGVQPQHF.

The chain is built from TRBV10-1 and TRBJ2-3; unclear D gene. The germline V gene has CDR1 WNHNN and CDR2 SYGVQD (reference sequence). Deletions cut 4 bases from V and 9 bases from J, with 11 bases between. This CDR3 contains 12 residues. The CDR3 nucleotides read TGCGCCAGCAGTGCCTCCCCTAAGACGCAGTATTTT. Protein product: CASSASPKTQYF.

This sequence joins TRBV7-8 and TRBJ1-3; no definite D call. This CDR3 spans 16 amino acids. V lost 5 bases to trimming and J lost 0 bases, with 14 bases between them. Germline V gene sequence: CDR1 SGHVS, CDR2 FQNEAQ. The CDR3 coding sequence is TGTGCCAGCAGCCGGGCAGAGGGCGCCTCTGGAAACACCATATATTTT. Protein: CASSRAEGASGNTIYF.